This T cell receptor beta chain was recorded in a study of graft-versus-host responses after intestinal transplantation. Study-wide background: Those transplanted obtained multivisceral, liver-intestinal, or isolated intestinal grafts. Uniformly, recipients were administered anti-thymocyte globulin induction with subsequent tacrolimus and steroids for around three years.

Libraries were prepared by immunoSEQ multiplex PCR; TCRdb keeps only in-frame clonotypes and omits some of them. The repertoire consists of 23,000 or so clones, with 90% to 95% occurring once and the leading ten covering roughly 0.8%. This TCR derives from a human patient who received an intestinal transplant, so some T cells may come from the graft donor. The sample here was PBMCs, taken approximately 32 days after intestinal transplant.

The CDR3 region has the DNA TGTGCCTGTAGTAACGGCACAGGGTCTATCGGCTACACCTTC. Its protein is CACSNGTGSIGYTF. This chain joins TRBV30 and TRBJ1-2, with D perhaps TRBD1 (6 bases). The germline V gene encodes CDR1 GTSNPN and CDR2 SVGIG (reference sequence). CDR3 length: 14 amino acids. Trimming stripped 6 bases from V and 8 bases from J, with 22 bases between.